This T cell receptor beta chain is drawn from a study of T cell changes during pregnancy in multiple sclerosis. Libraries were prepared by immunoSEQ multiplex PCR; TCRdb keeps only in-frame clonotypes and omits some of them. The sample shows tens of thousands of clones, over 80% of them seen only once. Material: CD4+ T cells from peripheral blood mononuclear cells, obtained in the second trimester of pregnancy. The receptor comes from a female donor with multiple sclerosis, enrolled in a pregnancy study.

The CDR3 spells CASSLGRLVLYEQYF. CDR3 DNA: TGTGCCAGCAGTTTAGGCCGACTAGTCCTCTACGAGCAGTACTTC. This rearrangement joins TRBV27 to TRBJ2-7; possibly TRBD2 for D (6 bases). Germline lookup yields CDR1 MNHEY and CDR2 SMNVEV (reference sequence). Trimming removed 2 bases from V and 3 bases from J, with 14 bases in between. The CDR3 extends over 15 amino acids.